This TCR beta chain came from a study of identical twins. The CDR3 runs to 15 residues. The V and J ends lost 5 bases and 1 base respectively, with 14 bases between them. In germline, CDR1 is SGHVS, CDR2 FNYEAQ. For this clonotype: What it recognizes is unknown.

MiXCR, run by TCRdb on the 5' RACE reads, gives a single entry per CDR3 protein. The sample records a few hundred thousand distinct CDR3 sequences, roughly 15% being singletons. General observations from the study: Invariant MAIT and iNKT cells are populations that could partly confound zero-insertion analyses.

These data are also associated with another study on yellow fever vaccine responses in identical twins.

Sequenced material: CD4+ T cells sorted from blood. This TCR came from a woman younger than 35 in good health. This sequence joins TRBV7-6 and TRBJ1-1; D ambiguous. CDR3 amino acids: CASSARRGGNTEAFF. In nucleotides, the CDR3 is TGTGCCAGCAGCGCCAGGCGGGGTGGGAACACTGAAGCTTTCTTT.